This record concerns one TCR beta chain sequence. The antigen it recognizes is unknown. No base quality values were provided; no much bigger clone lies one nucleotide off. Trimming accounts for 6 bases at V and 3 bases at J, while the number of junction bases matched to no gene is 5. Spanning cysteine to phenylalanine, the CDR3 consists of 14 amino acids. The kept DNA is CDR3 alone, 42 bases in frame from the first base. CDR1 and CDR2, per the germline V gene, are SGHAT and FQNNGV. The sample originates from a study of blood T cell repertoires in COVID-19 (dated by TCRdb to between 2020 and 2021). Regarding the research as a whole: Samples covering the acute and convalescent phases of COVID-19 were provided by collaborators in the United States, Italy and Spain. The samples were drawn from two sources: the first 160 participants of the ongoing ImmuneRACE study, and 1,000 to 1,500 subjects contributed by 6 global collaborators. Where HLA class I and class II types were available, the types were taken from metadata supplied by the sample provider, not from assay-based typing. The repertoires were made available in a free public database intended to serve as a resource for research on the immune response to SARS-CoV-2. The prospective study material was composed of cDNA or gDNA derived from T cells, B-cell-depleted T cells, or PBMCs. The dataset comprised deeply sampled blood TCRbeta repertoires from subjects exposed to, actively infected with, or recovered from COVID-19. Nearly every sample came with metadata listing a de-identified subject ID, COVID-19 status, age in years and sex. The paper's findings and limits, for the study overall: How much clinical and demographic metadata was included differed by source and by participant, and the metadata was provided uncurated.

TCRbeta CDR3 regions were amplified from genomic DNA using the immunoSEQ Assay, a bias-controlled multiplex PCR. In the authors' own workflow: The number of nucleated cells in each sample was estimated by amplification of reference gene primers within the assay. To quantify the absolute abundance of each unique TCRbeta CDR3 rearrangement, sequence reads were collapsed and filtered. For each sample, productive Simpson clonality was calculated as the square root of Simpson's diversity index over productive rearrangements. TCRdb re-hosts the immuneACCESS table, in-frame sequences only. Its copies lack some clones; in the studies checked, an unresolved V gene accounts for under half of them, and the cause for the rest is not known. The DNA gave D and trimming, while V, J and clone size come from that table. Within this sample are 80,000 to 90,000 clones, with more than 75% of them counted one time only. The top ten constitute around 13% of the sample.

Each collaborating institution followed its own protocols to collect whole blood in K2EDTA tubes. For TCRbeta analysis, collaborators shipped samples as frozen whole blood, isolated PBMCs, or DNA extracted from either of those sample types. Here the chain combines TRBV11-2 and TRBJ2-1, and 7 junction bases match TRBD1. The sample comprised peripheral blood. The TCR originated in a woman aged 70-85 years with acute or convalescent COVID-19. The CDR3 amino acid sequence is: CASSRDRLYNEQFF. Read as DNA, the sequence is TGTGCCAGCAGTCGGGACAGACTCTACAATGAGCAGTTCTTC.